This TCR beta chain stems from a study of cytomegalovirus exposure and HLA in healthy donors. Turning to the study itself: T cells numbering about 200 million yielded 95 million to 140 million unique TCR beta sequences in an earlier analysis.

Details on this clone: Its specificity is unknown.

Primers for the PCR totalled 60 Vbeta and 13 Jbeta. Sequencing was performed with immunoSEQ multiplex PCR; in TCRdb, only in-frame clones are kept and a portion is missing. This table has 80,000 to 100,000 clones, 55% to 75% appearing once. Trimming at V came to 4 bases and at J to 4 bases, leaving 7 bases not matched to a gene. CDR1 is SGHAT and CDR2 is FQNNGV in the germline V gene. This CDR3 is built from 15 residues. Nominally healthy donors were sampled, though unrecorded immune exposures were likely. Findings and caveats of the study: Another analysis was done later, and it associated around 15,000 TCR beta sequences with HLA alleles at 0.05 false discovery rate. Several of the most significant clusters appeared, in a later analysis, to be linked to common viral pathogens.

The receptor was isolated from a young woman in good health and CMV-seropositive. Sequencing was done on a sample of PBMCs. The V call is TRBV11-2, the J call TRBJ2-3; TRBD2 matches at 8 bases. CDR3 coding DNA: TGTGCCAGCAGCTCCGGCGGGGGGTTTGCAGATACGCAGTATTTT. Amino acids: CASSSGGGFADTQYF.